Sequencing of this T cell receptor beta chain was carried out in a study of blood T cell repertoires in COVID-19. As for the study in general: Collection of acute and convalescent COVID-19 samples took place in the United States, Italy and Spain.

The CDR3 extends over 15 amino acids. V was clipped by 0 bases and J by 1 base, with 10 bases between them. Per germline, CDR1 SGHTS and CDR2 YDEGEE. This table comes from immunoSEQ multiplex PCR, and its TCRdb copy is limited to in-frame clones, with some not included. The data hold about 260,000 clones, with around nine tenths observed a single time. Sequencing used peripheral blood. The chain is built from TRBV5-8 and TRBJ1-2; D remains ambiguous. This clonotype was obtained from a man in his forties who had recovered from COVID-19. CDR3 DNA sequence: TGTGCCAGCAGCTTGGGAGGGCCGTATAACTATGGCTACACCTTC. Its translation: CASSLGGPYNYGYTF.